This T cell receptor (beta chain) was identified in a study of blood T cell repertoires in COVID-19. Across the whole study: COVID-19 samples from acute and convalescent phases originated in the United States, Italy and Spain. T cells, B-cell-depleted T cells, or PBMCs provided the cDNA or gDNA that served as material.

This clone has a count of ten or more. Original data processing: Amplification of reference gene primers was used by the study to estimate nucleated cell counts. Clones were sequenced by immunoSEQ multiplex PCR, and TCRdb holds only the in-frame ones, with some missing. The V and J calls and clone size were taken over from that table, and D and trimming were inferred from the DNA. This sample has some 120,000 clones, with over 80% found just once. CDR1 and CDR2 from the germline V gene are LGHDT and YNNKEL (reference sequence). The CDR3 is 16 residues long. V lost 4 bases and J lost 3; bases outside the gene matches: 12.

The receptor comes from a man aged 25-40 years with acute or convalescent COVID-19. Material for sequencing was peripheral blood. This chain links TRBV3-1 (or the pseudogene TRBV3-2) with TRBJ2-7; 7 bases align to TRBD2. For the CDR3, the DNA is TGTGCCAGCAGCCCTTTTCCGAGCGGGGCTAACTACGAGCAGTACTTC. This gives the protein CASSPFPSGANYEQYF.